Described below is a single TCR beta chain sequence and its context. Its antigen remains unidentified. After isolation, RNA underwent reverse transcription to generate cDNA as the sequencing template. The method was immunoSEQ multiplex PCR; TCRdb's version includes in-frame clones alone and lacks a portion of them. The top ten clones hold about 3% of a sample with more than 95,000 clones, approximately 60% of them seen once. The data were taken from a study of CD8+ T cells in alopecia areata. Study-level points and caveats: Normal scalp showed lower clonality than lesional scalp, especially alopecia totalis/universalis.

The CDR3 consists of 14 residues. CDR1 is GTSNPN and CDR2 is SVGIG in the germline V gene (reference sequence). The ends were cut back, 0 bases at V and 5 bases at J, with 12 bases in the middle. The V and J genes are TRBV30 and TRBJ2-3; either TRBD1 or TRBD2 may fit D (5 bases each). Sequencing was performed on CD4+ T cells sorted from blood. The receptor comes from a human donor in good health. The CDR3 sequence is CAWSVVGVRDTQYF. CDR3 nucleotide sequence: TGTGCCTGGAGTGTTGTGGGGGTCCGAGATACGCAGTATTTT.